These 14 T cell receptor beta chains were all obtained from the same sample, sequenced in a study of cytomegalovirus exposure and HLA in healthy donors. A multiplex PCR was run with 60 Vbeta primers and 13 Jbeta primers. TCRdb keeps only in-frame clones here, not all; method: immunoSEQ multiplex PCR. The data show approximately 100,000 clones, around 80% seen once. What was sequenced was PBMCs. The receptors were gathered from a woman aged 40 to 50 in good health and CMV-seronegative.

CDR3 protein: CASSPHGGLAVGSYEQYF. For the CDR3, the DNA is TGTGCCAGCAGCCCTCACGGCGGGCTAGCGGTGGGGTCCTACGAGCAGTACTTC. The chain has TRBV7-3 and TRBJ2-7; 7 bases are shared with TRBD2. CDR1 SGHTA and CDR2 FQGTGA come from the germline V gene. The length of the CDR3 is 18 residues. Trimming cost V 5 bases and J 1 base; bases outside gene matches: 17.

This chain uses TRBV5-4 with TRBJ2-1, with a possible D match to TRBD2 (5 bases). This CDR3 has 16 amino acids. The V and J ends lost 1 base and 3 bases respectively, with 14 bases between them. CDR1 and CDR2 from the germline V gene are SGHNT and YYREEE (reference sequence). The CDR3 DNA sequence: TGTGCCAGCAGCTTGTCACCGGGATACTACTACAATGAGCAGTTCTTC. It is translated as CASSLSPGYYYNEQFF.

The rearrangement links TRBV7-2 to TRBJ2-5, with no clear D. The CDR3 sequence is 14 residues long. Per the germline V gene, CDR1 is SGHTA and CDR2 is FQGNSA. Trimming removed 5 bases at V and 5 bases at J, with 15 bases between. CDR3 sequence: CASSPRLERETQYF. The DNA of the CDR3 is TGTGCCAGCAGCCCAAGACTGGAGAGGGAGACCCAGTACTTC.

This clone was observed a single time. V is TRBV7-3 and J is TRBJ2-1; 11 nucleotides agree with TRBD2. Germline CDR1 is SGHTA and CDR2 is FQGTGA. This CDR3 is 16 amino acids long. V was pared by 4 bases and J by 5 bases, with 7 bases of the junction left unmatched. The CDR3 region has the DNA TGTGCCAGCAGCTCGTTAGCGGGAGGGAGGCACAATGAGCAGTTCTTC. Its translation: CASSSLAGGRHNEQFF.

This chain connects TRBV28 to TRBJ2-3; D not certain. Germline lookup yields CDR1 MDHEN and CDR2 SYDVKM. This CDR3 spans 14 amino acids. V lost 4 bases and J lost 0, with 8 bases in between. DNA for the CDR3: TGTGCCAGCAGTTCACGCTATAGCACAGATACGCAGTATTTT. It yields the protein CASSSRYSTDTQYF.

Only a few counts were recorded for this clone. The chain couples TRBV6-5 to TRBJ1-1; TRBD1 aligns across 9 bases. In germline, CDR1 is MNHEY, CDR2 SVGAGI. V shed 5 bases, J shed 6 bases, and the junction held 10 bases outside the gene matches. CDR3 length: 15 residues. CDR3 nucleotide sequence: TGTGCCAGCAGTCCCTTCACAGGGGGCGCGTCTGAAGCTTTCTTT. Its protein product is CASSPFTGGASEAFF.

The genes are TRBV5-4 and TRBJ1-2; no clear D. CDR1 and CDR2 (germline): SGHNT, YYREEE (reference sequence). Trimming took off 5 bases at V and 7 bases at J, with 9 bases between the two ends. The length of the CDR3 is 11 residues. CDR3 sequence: CASRLRGGYTF. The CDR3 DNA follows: TGTGCCAGCAGGCTCCGGGGTGGCTACACCTTC.

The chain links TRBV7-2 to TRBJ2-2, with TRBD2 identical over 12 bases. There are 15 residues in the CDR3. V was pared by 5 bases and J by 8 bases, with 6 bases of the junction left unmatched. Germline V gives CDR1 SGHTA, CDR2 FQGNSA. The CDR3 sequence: CASSHATSGRGELFF. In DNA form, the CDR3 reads TGTGCCAGCAGCCACGCGACTAGCGGGAGAGGGGAGCTGTTTTTT.

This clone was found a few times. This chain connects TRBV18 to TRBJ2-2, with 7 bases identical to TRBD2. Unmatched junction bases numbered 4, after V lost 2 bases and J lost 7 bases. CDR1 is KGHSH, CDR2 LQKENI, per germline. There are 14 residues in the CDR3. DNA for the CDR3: TGTGCCAGCTCACCAGCGGGGGTTGGCGGGGAGCTGTTTTTT. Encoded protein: CASSPAGVGGELFF.

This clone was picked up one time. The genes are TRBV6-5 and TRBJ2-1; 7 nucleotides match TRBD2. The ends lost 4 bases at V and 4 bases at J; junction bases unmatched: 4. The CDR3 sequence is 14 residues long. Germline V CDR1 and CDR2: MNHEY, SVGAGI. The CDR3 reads CASSLGLPYNEQFF. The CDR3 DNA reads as TGTGCCAGCAGTTTGGGACTACCGTACAATGAGCAGTTCTTC.

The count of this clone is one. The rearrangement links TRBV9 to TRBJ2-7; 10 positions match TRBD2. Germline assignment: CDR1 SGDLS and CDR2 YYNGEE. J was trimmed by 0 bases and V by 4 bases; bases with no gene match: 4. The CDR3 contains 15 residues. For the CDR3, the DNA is TGTGCCAGCAGCCATAGCGGGGGGAGCTCCTACGAGCAGTACTTC. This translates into CASSHSGGSSYEQYF.

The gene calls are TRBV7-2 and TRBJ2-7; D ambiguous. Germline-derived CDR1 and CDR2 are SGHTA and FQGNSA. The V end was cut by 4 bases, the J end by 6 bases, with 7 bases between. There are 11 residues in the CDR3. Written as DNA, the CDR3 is TGTGCCAGCAGCTCCTTACTCGAGCAGTACTTC. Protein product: CASSSLLEQYF.

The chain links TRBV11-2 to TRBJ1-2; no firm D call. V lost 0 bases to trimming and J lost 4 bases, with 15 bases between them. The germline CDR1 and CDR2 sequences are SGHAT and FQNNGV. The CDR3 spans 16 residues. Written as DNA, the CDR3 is TGTGCCAGCAGCTTAGAGTACGAGGGAAGTGGCTATGGCTACACCTTC. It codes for CASSLEYEGSGYGYTF.

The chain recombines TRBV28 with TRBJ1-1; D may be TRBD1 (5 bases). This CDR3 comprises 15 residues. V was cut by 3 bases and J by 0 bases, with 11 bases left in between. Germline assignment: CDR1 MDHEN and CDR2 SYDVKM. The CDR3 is CASSFAGGVNTEAFF. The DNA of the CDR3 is TGTGCCAGCAGTTTCGCGGGAGGGGTGAACACTGAAGCTTTCTTT.